This T cell receptor beta chain originates from a study of blood T cell repertoires in COVID-19. In the original workflow: Amplification of reference gene primers provided the estimated nucleated cell counts. The table came from immunoSEQ multiplex PCR; TCRdb's copy has only in-frame clones and leaves some out. V and J calls and clone size are copied from that table; D and trimming were computed from the DNA. The sample has 400,000 to 500,000 clones, over 75% seen once. Germline CDR1 and CDR2: MNHEY and SMNVEV (reference sequence). V shed 5 bases, J shed 9 bases, and the junction held 6 bases outside the gene matches. The CDR3 sequence is 12 residues long. Ages ranged from roughly 18 to 100 years, with residence in approximately 25 US areas.

The TCR sequence derives from a woman between 18 and 30 years old who had been exposed to COVID-19. The rearrangement links TRBV27 to TRBJ1-1; the match to TRBD1 covers 7 bases. The sequencing input was PBMCs or T cells enriched from blood (not recorded which). DNA of the CDR3: TGTGCCAGCAGTCGAACAGGGGAGCAAGCTTTCTTT. Translated, it gives CASSRTGEQAFF.